This entry concerns a single T cell receptor beta chain. Its antigen is not yet known. Within one base of it there is no much larger clone, and no base qualities were kept. This entry comes from a study of T cells in tuberculosis (dated by TCRdb to the late 2010s). Notes on the research overall: In the study, CD1B tetramers and high-throughput TCR immunosequencing were combined to characterize T cells specific for the mycobacterial lipid antigen glucose monomycolate (GMM). In a South African clinical cohort, IGRA-negative adolescents, IGRA-positive adolescents with latent tuberculosis and adults with active tuberculosis were compared, with under eleven people in each group. Paper-wide results and their limitations: Compared with IGRA-negative controls, TCR-alpha repertoires from active tuberculosis had smaller mean NN-distances to GMM-specific TCRs, which suggests clonal expansion of these TCRs. Clinical samples were selected based on which cryopreserved specimens were available, and the active tuberculosis cases were adults whereas the controls were adolescents. A classifier using the diverse GMM-specific repertoire reached approximately 84% accuracy (AUROC 0.9 to 0.95), compared with approximately 73% accuracy using GEM motif frequencies. The smaller NN-distances in active tuberculosis patients were driven in part by shorter CDR3-alpha lengths, while the difference seen for TCR-beta was not statistically significant.

At study entry, adolescents were screened for latent tuberculosis infection using a tuberculin skin test and the QuantiFERON-TB GOLD In-Tube IGRA. Immunosequencing was performed on unsorted cryopreserved PBMC and covered 110,000 or so T cells per clinical donor on average. Eleven high schools in the Worcester region of the Western Cape, South Africa, served as enrollment sites for adolescents aged 12 to 18 years. Around ten M. tuberculosis-infected adolescents and ten uninfected adolescents, matched for age and sex, were selected. For the adolescents, PBMC were isolated by density centrifugation from freshly drawn heparinized blood and then cryopreserved. TCR libraries were generated with the immunoSEQ multiplex PCR assay, using TCR-beta and/or TCR-alpha/delta assays for each sample. Amplified TCR libraries were sequenced on the Illumina high-throughput platform. Per the original workflow: Clustering and dimensionality reduction relied on pairwise TCRdist distances among GMM-specific receptors from T cells that were either sorted ex vivo or expanded in vitro. Each clinical repertoire was scored by mean NN-distance, the average TCRdist to the nearest 10% of tetramer-positive reference sequences. GEM TCR motif frequency was calculated as the fraction of unique TCRs that matched known GEM sequences by V/J usage and CDR3 length. Linear discriminant analysis with leave-one-out cross-validation, implemented in scikit-learn, was used to classify active tuberculosis. The clones in this table, taken by TCRdb from immuneACCESS, are in-frame only. Not every clone is retained; where verified, under half of the shortfall comes from an unresolved V gene, and the cause of the rest is unknown. Clonal size and the V and J genes are those of that table, whereas D and trimming came from the DNA. The sample records 29,000 or so clones, 80% to 95% of which are singletons. In total, the top ten clones hold over 4.5% of the sample.

The CDR3 runs 14 amino acids, cysteine and phenylalanine included. Here the CDR3 DNA is all that survives: 42 bases in frame from base 1. Per the germline V gene, MNHEY is the CDR1 and SVGAGI is the CDR2. V trim: 7 bases; J trim: 6 bases; unmatched bases: 7. Sequenced input: PBMCs. The V and J segments used are TRBV6-5 and TRBJ2-1; 9 middle bases align to TRBD1. This TCR was recovered from a donor aged 10 to 29 with latent tuberculosis or without tuberculosis infection. The nucleotides read TGTGCCAGCACGGTGGGACAGGGTACCAATGAGCAGTTCTTC. Translated, this gives CASTVGQGTNEQFF.